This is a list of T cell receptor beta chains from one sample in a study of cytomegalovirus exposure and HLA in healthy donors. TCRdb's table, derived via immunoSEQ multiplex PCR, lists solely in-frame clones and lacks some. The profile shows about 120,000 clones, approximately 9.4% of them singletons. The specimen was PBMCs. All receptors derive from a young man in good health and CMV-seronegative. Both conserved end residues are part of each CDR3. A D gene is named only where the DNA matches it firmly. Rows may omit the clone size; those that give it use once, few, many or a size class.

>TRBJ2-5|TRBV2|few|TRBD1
TGTGCCAGCGAGGGCACTCAGGGGGCAAGGGAGACCCAGTACTTC
CASEGTQGARETQYF
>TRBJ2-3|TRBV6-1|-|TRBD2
TGTGCCAGCAGGGTCGGGAGGCCAAGCACAGATACGCAGTATTTT
CASRVGRPSTDTQYF
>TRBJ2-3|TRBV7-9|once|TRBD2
TGTGCCAGCAGCTTAGACCTAGCGGGAGGGTCCCGACCAGATACGCAGTATTTC
CASSLDLAGGSRPDTQYF
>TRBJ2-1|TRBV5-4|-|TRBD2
TGTGCCAGCAGCCCTACTAGCGGGGGCCTCTACAATGAGCAGTTCTTC
CASSPTSGGLYNEQFF
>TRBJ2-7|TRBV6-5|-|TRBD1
TGTGCCAGCAGTTACTCGGCCGGGACAGAGATCTACGAGCAGTACTTC
CASSYSAGTEIYEQYF
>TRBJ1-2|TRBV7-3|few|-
TGTGCCAGCAGCGCAGACAGGAACTATGGCTACACCTTC
CASSADRNYGYTF
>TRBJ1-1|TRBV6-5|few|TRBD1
TGTGCCAGCAGTTCCACTCGACAGGGCAACACTGAAGCTTTCTTT
CASSSTRQGNTEAFF
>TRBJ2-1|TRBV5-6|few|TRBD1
TGTGCCAGCAGCTTACAGGGGGCCGCCTTCTACAATGAGCAGTTCTTC
CASSLQGAAFYNEQFF
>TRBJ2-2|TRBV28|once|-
TGTGCCAGCCGCCCTCGGTATCGGGTCTCAACCGGGGAGCTGTTTTTT
CASRPRYRVSTGELFF
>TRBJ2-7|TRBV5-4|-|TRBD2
TGTGCCAGCAGCGTCGGACTAGGGGACTACGAGCAGTACTTC
CASSVGLGDYEQYF
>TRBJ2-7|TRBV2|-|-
TGTGCCAGCAGTGAATCGGTCTATTCCTACGAGCAGTACTTC
CASSESVYSYEQYF
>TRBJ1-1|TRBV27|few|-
TGTGCCAGCAGTTTTTCGGGTCGCACTGAAGCTTTCTTT
CASSFSGRTEAFF
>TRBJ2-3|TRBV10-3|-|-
TGTGCCATCAGTGGGGGTGCGGCAGGGACAGATACGCAGTATTTT
CAISGGAAGTDTQYF
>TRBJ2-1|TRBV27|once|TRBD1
TGTGCCAGCAGGCCACAGGGGACCCCTTCCTACAATGAGCAGTTCTTC
CASRPQGTPSYNEQFF
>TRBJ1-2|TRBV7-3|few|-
TGTGCCAGCAGCCGAGGCGCGGCTGGCTATGGCTACACCTTC
CASSRGAAGYGYTF
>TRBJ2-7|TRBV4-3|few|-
TGCGCCAGCAGCCAAGGAGGGGGCTCCTACGAGCAGTACTTC
CASSQGGGSYEQYF
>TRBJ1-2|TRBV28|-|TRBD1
TGTGCCAGCAGTCCCTCAGACAGGGCTGGGGGCTACACCTTC
CASSPSDRAGGYTF
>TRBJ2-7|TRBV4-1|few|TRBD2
TGCGCCAGCAGCCAAGATCTTTGGACTAGCGGTTCCTACGAGCAGTACTTC
CASSQDLWTSGSYEQYF
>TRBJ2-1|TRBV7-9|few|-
TGTGCCAGCAGCTTAGTATCCTCGGGGGAGCAGTTCTTC
CASSLVSSGEQFF
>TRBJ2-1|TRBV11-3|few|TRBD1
TGTGCCAGCAGCTCAGGGACCGGGACAGAACCATACAATGAGCAGTTCTTC
CASSSGTGTEPYNEQFF
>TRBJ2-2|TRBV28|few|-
TGTGCCAGCAGTCCCCCAGGAGGGTATCCCGGGGAGCTGTTTTTT
CASSPPGGYPGELFF
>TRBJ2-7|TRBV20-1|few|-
TGCAGTGCAAGAGGAGGGGGCGAGCAGTACTTC
CSARGGGEQYF
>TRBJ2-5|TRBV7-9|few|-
TGTGCCAGCAGCCATCTTTACGGGACCCAGTACTTC
CASSHLYGTQYF
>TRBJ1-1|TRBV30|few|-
TGTGCCTGGAGTGTACAGATGAACACTGAAGCTTTCTTT
CAWSVQMNTEAFF
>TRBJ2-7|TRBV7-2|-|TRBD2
TGTGCCAGCACCCCAAGCGGGGCTGATTACGAGCAGTACTTC
CASTPSGADYEQYF
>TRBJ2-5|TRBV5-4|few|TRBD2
TGTGCCAGCAGCGGAGGCGTTAGCGGGGGCCAAGAGACCCAGTACTTC
CASSGGVSGGQETQYF
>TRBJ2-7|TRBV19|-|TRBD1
TGTGCCAGTAGTTCGACAGGGTGGTACGAGCAGTACTTC
CASSSTGWYEQYF
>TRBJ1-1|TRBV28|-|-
TGTGCCAGCAGCCAAGGGGGTGGCCCCATGAACACTGAAGCTTTCTTT
CASSQGGGPMNTEAFF
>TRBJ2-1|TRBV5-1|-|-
TGCGCCAGCAGCTTCGAGAGCTCCTACAATGAGCAGTTCTTC
CASSFESSYNEQFF
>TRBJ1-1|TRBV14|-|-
TGTGCCAGCAGCCACGACTACCGAGACACTGAAGCTTTCTTT
CASSHDYRDTEAFF
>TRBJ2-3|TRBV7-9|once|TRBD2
TGTGCCAGCAGCGCACCCGGGACTAGCGGTAGCACAGATACGCAGTATTTT
CASSAPGTSGSTDTQYF
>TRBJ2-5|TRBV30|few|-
TGTGCCTGGAGTATTCGGGAGACCCAGTACTTC
CAWSIRETQYF
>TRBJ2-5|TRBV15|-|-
TGTGCCACCAGCAGAGAGAACAGAATCCAAGAGACCCAGTACTTC
CATSRENRIQETQYF
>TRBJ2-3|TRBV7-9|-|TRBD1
TGTGCCGGGGACAGGGGGCAGAGCACAGATACGCAGTATTTT
CAGDRGQSTDTQYF
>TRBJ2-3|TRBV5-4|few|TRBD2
TGTGCCAGCAGTAGACTAGCGGGAGGCTTCACAGATACGCAGTATTTT
CASSRLAGGFTDTQYF
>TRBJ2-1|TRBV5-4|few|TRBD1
TGTGCCAGCAGCCCTGGGGGGACAGGCTCCTACAATGAGCAGTTCTTC
CASSPGGTGSYNEQFF
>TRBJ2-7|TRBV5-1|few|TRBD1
TGCGCCAGCAGGGGACAGTCGTCCTCCTACGAGCAGTACTTC
CASRGQSSSYEQYF
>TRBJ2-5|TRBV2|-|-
TGTGCCAGCAGTAGGGGAGGGACCCAGTACTTC
CASSRGGTQYF
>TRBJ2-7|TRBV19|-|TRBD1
TGTGCCAGTAGTATTAGTCGGGACAGGGCATACGAGCAGTACTTC
CASSISRDRAYEQYF
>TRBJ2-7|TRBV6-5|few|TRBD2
TGTGCCAGCAGCCCGTGGGAGGGGAAGAACGAGCAGTACTTC
CASSPWEGKNEQYF
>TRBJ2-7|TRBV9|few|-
TGTGCCAGCAGCATACGGGAAACCTACGAGCAGTACTTC
CASSIRETYEQYF
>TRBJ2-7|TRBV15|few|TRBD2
TGTGCCACCAGCAGAAAGCGCTTTAGCGGGAACTCCTACGAGCAGTACTTC
CATSRKRFSGNSYEQYF
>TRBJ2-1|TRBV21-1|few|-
TGTGCCAGCAGCACTGAGGCTAGCGGACTATCCTACAATGAGCAGTTCTTC
CASSTEASGLSYNEQFF
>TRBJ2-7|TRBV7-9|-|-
TGTGCCAGCAGCTTAGACTCTTCCTACGAGCAGTACTTC
CASSLDSSYEQYF
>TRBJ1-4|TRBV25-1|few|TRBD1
TGTGCCAGCAGTGAGTTTCTGGGACAGCGAATAGAAAAACTGTTTTTT
CASSEFLGQRIEKLFF
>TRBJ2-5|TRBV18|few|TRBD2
TGTGCCAGCTCTTCAGGGACTAGCGTAGAGACCCAGTACTTC
CASSSGTSVETQYF
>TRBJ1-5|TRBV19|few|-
TGTGCCAGTAGAATAGGGGGGGTCAATAGCAATCAGCCCCAGCATTTT
CASRIGGVNSNQPQHF
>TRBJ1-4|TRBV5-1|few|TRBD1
TGCGCCAGCAGCCTGGACAGGGCAGAAAAACTGTTTTTT
CASSLDRAEKLFF
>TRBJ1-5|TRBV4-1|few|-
TGCGCCAGCAGCCCGGGGAGGAATCAGCCCCAGCATTTT
CASSPGRNQPQHF